The next 9 T cell receptor beta chains were all read from a single sample in a study of cytomegalovirus exposure and HLA in healthy donors. Use of 60 Vbeta and 13 Jbeta primers characterized the PCR. Sequencing was performed with immunoSEQ multiplex PCR; in TCRdb, only in-frame clones are kept and a portion is missing. The sample totals about 78,000 clones. What was sequenced was PBMCs. Receptors were obtained from a female donor in good health and CMV-seropositive.

The chain combines TRBV28 with TRBJ2-7; TRBD1 agrees at 8 bases. Germline values: CDR1 MDHEN, CDR2 SYDVKM. The CDR3 sequence is 15 residues long. J lost 2 bases, V lost 4 bases, and 7 bases had no gene match. The CDR3 region is CASSSSGQGAYEQYF. CDR3 DNA: TGTGCCAGCAGTTCGTCTGGACAGGGAGCCTACGAGCAGTACTTC. The whole variable domain, filled in from reference TRBV28 and TRBJ2-7, reads DVKVTQSSRYLVKRTGEKVFLECVQDMDHENMFWYRQDPGLGLRLIYFSYDVKMKEKGDIPEGYSVSREKKERFSLILESASTNQTSMYLCASSSSGQGAYEQYFGPGTRLTVT.

This chain connects TRBV7-8 to TRBJ2-4; 15 nucleotides align to TRBD2. The CDR3 has 21 amino acids. The V gene's germline CDR1 is SGHVS and CDR2 FQNEAQ. With V trimmed by 5 bases and J by 1 base, 15 bases remained unmatched. The CDR3 DNA sequence: TGTGCCAGCAGCCCCGGGACTAGCGGGAGGATGGGGGCCTTCGCCAAAAACATTCAGTACTTC. Translation: CASSPGTSGRMGAFAKNIQYF.

The V call is TRBV7-2, the J call TRBJ1-3, with 7 bases that match TRBD1. Germline V gene sequence: CDR1 SGHTA, CDR2 FQGNSA. With 4 bases clipped from V and 0 bases from J, the junction kept 3 bases outside the gene matches. This CDR3 comprises 15 residues. The CDR3 is CASSSDRHSGNTIYF. CDR3 nucleotides: TGTGCCAGCAGCTCGGACAGGCACTCTGGAAACACCATATATTTT.

The rearrangement links TRBV5-4 to TRBJ1-2; 9 bases agree with TRBD1. V gave up 0 bases and J gave up 7 bases; unmatched junction bases: 4. The CDR3 extends over 14 amino acids. Germline V CDR1 and CDR2: SGHNT, YYREEE (reference sequence). In DNA form, the CDR3 reads TGTGCCAGCAGCTTGGTGACAGGGGGAGGTGGCTACACCTTC. Protein sequence: CASSLVTGGGGYTF.

The CDR3 here is CAWRGAGVGDTQYF. In nucleotides, the CDR3 is TGTGCCTGGAGGGGAGCGGGCGTGGGAGATACGCAGTATTTT. The chain recombines TRBV30 with TRBJ2-3, with D maybe TRBD2 (6 bases). This CDR3 comprises 14 residues. Trimming took off 3 bases at V and 5 bases at J, with 15 bases between the two ends. Germline V CDR1 and CDR2: GTSNPN, SVGIG (reference sequence). The variable domain in full, with the rest retrieved from reference TRBV30 and TRBJ2-3, is SQTIHQWPATLVQPVGSPLSLECTVEGTSNPNLYWYRQAAGRGLQLLFYSVGIGQISSEVPQNLSASRPQDRQFILSSKKLLLSDSGFYLCAWRGAGVGDTQYFGPGTRLTVL.

The rearrangement joins TRBV27 to TRBJ2-7, with TRBD2 matching over 7 bases. V dropped 6 bases and J dropped 2; count of bases not matched to a gene: 10. CDR3 length equals 15 residues. Looked up from germline, CDR1 is MNHEY and CDR2 is SMNVEV (reference sequence). The CDR3 DNA reads as TGTGCCAGCAGCCCCTACGCGGGGGAACCCTACGAGCAGTACTTC. Amino acid sequence: CASSPYAGEPYEQYF.

The V gene is TRBV7-8, the J gene TRBJ2-2; 7 positions agree with TRBD2. Germline CDR1 SGHVS, CDR2 FQNEAQ. The CDR3 consists of 17 residues. The ends lost 1 base at V and 5 bases at J; junction bases unmatched: 10. The CDR3 loop reads CASSLVRLAVDTGELFF. In DNA form, the CDR3 reads TGTGCCAGCAGCTTAGTCCGGCTAGCGGTGGATACCGGGGAGCTGTTTTTT.

V usage is TRBV9 and J usage is TRBJ2-3, with 7 bases aligning to TRBD2. Germline CDR1 and CDR2: SGDLS and YYNGEE. The CDR3 extends over 15 amino acids. The V and J ends lost 3 bases and 1 base, in that order; junction bases with no gene match: 5. The CDR3 region is CASSAAGVGTDTQYF. The CDR3 DNA follows: TGTGCCAGCAGCGCCGCGGGAGTCGGCACAGATACGCAGTATTTT. Combining the CDR3 with reference TRBV9 and TRBJ2-3 gives the whole variable domain DSGVTQTPKHLITATGQRVTLRCSPRSGDLSVYWYQQSLDQGLQFLIQYYNGEERAKGNILERFSAQQFPDLHSELNLSSLELGDSALYFCASSAAGVGTDTQYFGPGTRLTVL.

V usage is TRBV4-3 and J usage is TRBJ2-5; 9 positions match TRBD1. The J segment lost 1 base and the V segment lost 0 bases, leaving 3 bases of the junction unmatched. The CDR3 length is 16 residues. From germline, CDR1 is LGHNA and CDR2 YSLEER. The CDR3 loop reads CASSQETGGLQETQYF. The CDR3 nucleotides are TGCGCCAGCAGCCAAGAAACAGGGGGCCTCCAAGAGACCCAGTACTTC.